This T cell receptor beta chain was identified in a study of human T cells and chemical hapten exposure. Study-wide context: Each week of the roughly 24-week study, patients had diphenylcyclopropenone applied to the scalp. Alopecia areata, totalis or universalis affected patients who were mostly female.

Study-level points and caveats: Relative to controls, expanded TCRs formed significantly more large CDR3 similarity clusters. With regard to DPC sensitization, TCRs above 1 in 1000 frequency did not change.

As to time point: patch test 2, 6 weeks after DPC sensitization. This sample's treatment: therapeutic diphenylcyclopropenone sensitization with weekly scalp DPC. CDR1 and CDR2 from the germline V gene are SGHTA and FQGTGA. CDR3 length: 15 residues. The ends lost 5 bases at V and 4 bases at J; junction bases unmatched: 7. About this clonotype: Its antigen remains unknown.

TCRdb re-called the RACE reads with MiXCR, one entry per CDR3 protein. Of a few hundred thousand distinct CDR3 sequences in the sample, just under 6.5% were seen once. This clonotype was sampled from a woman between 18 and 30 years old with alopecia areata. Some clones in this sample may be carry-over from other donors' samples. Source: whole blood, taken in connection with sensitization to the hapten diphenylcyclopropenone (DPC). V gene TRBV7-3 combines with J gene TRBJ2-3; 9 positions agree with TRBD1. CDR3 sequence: CASSKSGTGSDTQYF. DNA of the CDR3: TGTGCCAGCAGCAAATCCGGGACAGGGTCAGATACGCAGTATTTT.